This T cell receptor beta chain was sequenced in a study of blood T cell repertoires in COVID-19. Study information: PBMCs, B-cell-depleted T cells, or T cells were the source of the cDNA or gDNA that made up the material.

In the source study's methods: Reference gene primers were amplified, and this amplification served to estimate nucleated cell counts. Data came from immunoSEQ multiplex PCR; TCRdb stores just in-frame clones and leaves some out. V and J calls and clone size come straight from that table; D and trimming were deduced from the DNA. Of about 290,000 clones listed, around 86% are singletons. Trimming took 4 bases from V and 1 from J, leaving 7 bases between them. This CDR3 has 14 amino acids. CDR1 and CDR2 from the germline V gene are SGHTA and FQGTGA. The clonotype was recovered from a woman in her thirties or forties who had recovered from COVID-19. The rearrangement joins TRBV7-3 to TRBJ2-2, with D unresolved. Sequences were obtained from PBMCs or T cells enriched from blood (not recorded which). DNA for the CDR3: TGTGCCAGCAGCTCATACATGAACACCGGGGAGCTGTTTTTT. The encoded protein is CASSSYMNTGELFF. The variable domain in full, completed from reference TRBV7-3 and TRBJ2-2, reads GAGVSQTPSNKVTEKGKYVELRCDPISGHTALYWYRQSLGQGPEFLIYFQGTGAADDSGLPNDRFFAVRPEGSVSTLKIQRTERGDSAVYLCASSSYMNTGELFFGEGSRLTVL.